The sample holds a few counts of the clone carrying this TCR beta chain. Its specificity is not known. The data originate from a study of T cell repertoires in cytomegalovirus infection. Overall study context: Based on public TCR beta signatures, there were indications of CMV infection and of a matching HLA type. Whole-study findings and limits: HLA-C-restricted CMV clonotypes gave the most frequent clonotype in two of eight donors.

TCRdb reprocessed the reads via MiXCR and lists one record per CDR3 protein. Of approximately 290,000 distinct CDR3 sequences listed, about 26% are singletons. Trimming shortened V by 4 bases and J by 4 bases, and 7 bases separated the two germline ends. The CDR3 extends over 12 amino acids. The TCR sequence derives from a human donor in good health (CMV status not recorded). Some clones in this sample may be carry-over from other donors' samples. The V gene is TRBV12-3 or TRBV12-4, the J gene TRBJ1-1; D is unresolved. The source material was PBMCs. CDR3 region: CASSSEGTEAFF. The CDR3 coding sequence is TGTGCCAGCAGTTCGGAGGGCACTGAAGCTTTCTTT.